The 19 T cell receptor beta chains below all came from one sample that was sequenced in a study of blood T cell dynamics during melanoma immunotherapy. Time point specified: week 3, after first cycle of checkpoint inhibitor. Clones were read by immunoSEQ multiplex PCR, and TCRdb kept only the in-frame ones, dropping some. In the table there are some 11,000 clones, roughly 89% of which are singletons. This specimen consisted of blood, obtained from a patient treated with checkpoint blockade. These receptors came from a human donor with melanoma.

The gene calls are TRBV27 and TRBJ1-4; the match to TRBD1 covers 9 bases. The CDR3 loop spans 21 amino acids. V lost 3 bases and J lost 0; bases outside the gene matches: 17. CDR1 MNHEY and CDR2 SMNVEV come from the germline V gene (reference sequence). The DNA of the CDR3 is TGTGCCAGCAGTTTTTTCCCTCAAATAGGACAGGGGCCCGCAACTAATGAAAAACTGTTTTTT. Translation gives CASSFFPQIGQGPATNEKLFF.

This chain links TRBV7-3 with TRBJ1-3; TRBD1 aligns across 7 bases. With V trimmed by 2 bases and J by 2 bases, 9 bases remained unmatched. The CDR3 is made up of 17 amino acids. Germline CDR1 is SGHTA and CDR2 is FQGTGA. CDR3 coding DNA: TGTGCCAGCAGCTTATTTGAGGCGGACAGGACTGGAAACACCATATATTTT. It translates to CASSLFEADRTGNTIYF.

This clone was found a few times. This chain connects TRBV7-6 to TRBJ2-2; TRBD2 aligns across 7 bases. CDR1 and CDR2 from the germline V gene are SGHVS and FNYEAQ. This CDR3 region has 16 residues. Germline trimming cut 5 bases from V and 8 bases from J; bases unmatched to any gene: 14. The CDR3 loop reads CASSPPRGEGRGELFF. In DNA form, the CDR3 reads TGTGCCAGCAGCCCCCCCCGTGGGGAGGGCCGGGGGGAGCTGTTTTTT. Full variable domain (remainder filled in from reference TRBV7-6 and TRBJ2-2): GAGVSQSPRYKVTKRGQDVALRCDPISGHVSLYWYRQALGQGPEFLTYFNYEAQQDKSGLPNDRFSAERPEGSISTLTIQRTEQRDSAMYRCASSPPRGEGRGELFFGEGSRLTVL.

This clone occurred a few times. The chain links TRBV19 to TRBJ1-2, with TRBD1 matching over 8 bases. V shed 3 bases, J shed 6 bases, and the junction held 9 bases outside the gene matches. Germline CDR1 LNHDA, CDR2 SQIVND (reference sequence). The CDR3 spans 15 residues. CDR3 protein: CASSIWPQGVDGYTF. The DNA of the CDR3 is TGTGCCAGTAGTATCTGGCCACAGGGGGTAGATGGCTACACCTTC.

The V gene is TRBV11-3, the J gene TRBJ2-2, with 7 bases fitting TRBD1. Germline CDR1 is SGHNT and CDR2 is YENEEA. V was pared by 5 bases and J by 1 base, with 10 bases of the junction left unmatched. This CDR3 comprises 17 residues. In DNA, the CDR3 is TGTGCCAGCAGCAAACAGGGGTGGGAAAGGAACACCGGGGAGCTGTTTTTT. Translating gives CASSKQGWERNTGELFF. The variable domain in full, with the rest retrieved from reference TRBV11-3 and TRBJ2-2, is EAGVVQSPRYKIIEKKQPVAFWCNPISGHNTLYWYLQNLGQGPELLIRYENEEAVDDSQLPKDRFSAERLKGVDSTLKIQPAELGDSAVYLCASSKQGWERNTGELFFGEGSRLTVL.

The chain is built from TRBV7-8 and TRBJ2-4; perhaps TRBD2 as D (6 bases). CDR3 length: 13 residues. V was shortened by 10 bases and J by 2 bases, with 12 bases between the two germline ends. Per the germline V gene, CDR1 is SGHVS and CDR2 is FQNEAQ. As DNA, the CDR3 is TGTGCCAACCCACGGGAGACCAAAAACATTCAGTACTTC. Amino acid sequence: CANPRETKNIQYF. Based on the CDR3 plus reference TRBV7-8 and TRBJ2-4, the full variable domain is GAGVSQSPRYKVAKRGQDVALRCDPISGHVSLFWYQQALGQGPEFLTYFQNEAQLDKSGLPSDRFFAERPEGSVSTLKIQRTQQEDSAVYLCANPRETKNIQYFGAGTRLSVL.

The genes are TRBV5-1 and TRBJ1-6, with a weak D call TRBD1 (6 bases). The V gene's germline CDR1 is SGHRS and CDR2 YFSETQ. Between the trimmed V and J ends, which lost 0 bases and 7 bases, there was a span of 8 bases. This CDR3 has 14 amino acids. The CDR3 DNA sequence: TGCGCCAGCAGCTTGGCCGACAGGAATTCACCCCTCCACTTT. It is translated as CASSLADRNSPLHF. The full variable domain, in which reference TRBV5-1 and TRBJ1-6 provide the parts outside the CDR3, is KAGVTQTPRYLIKTRGQQVTLSCSPISGHRSVSWYQQTPGQGLQFLFEYFSETQRNKGNFPGRFSGRQFSNSRSEMNVSTLELGDSALYLCASSLADRNSPLHFGNGTRLTVT.

V gene TRBV21-1 combines with J gene TRBJ1-1; the table assigns TRBD1, which was not confirmed against the DNA. TRBV21-1 is annotated as a pseudogene. The CDR3 spans 14 residues. This CDR3 reads CASTSLQGDTEAFF. CDR3 bases: TGTGCCAGCACAAGCCTACAGGGGGACACTGAAGCTTTCTTT.

The V gene is TRBV10-3, the J gene TRBJ1-5, with a weak D call TRBD1 (6 bases). V gave up 11 bases and J gave up 0 bases, with 11 bases separating them. The V gene's germline CDR1 is ENHRY and CDR2 SYGVKD. CDR3 size: 13 residues. The CDR3 bases are TGTGCCGCCGGACAGTATAGCAATCAGCCCCAGCATTTT. This codes for CAAGQYSNQPQHF.

The gene calls are TRBV4-3 and TRBJ2-3; D might be TRBD2 (5 bases). Germline V gene lookup returns CDR1 LGHNA and CDR2 YSLEER. CDR3 length: 13 residues. V lost 1 base to trimming and J lost 4 bases, with 6 bases between them. CDR3 sequence: CASSQGGSDTQYF. Written as DNA, the CDR3 is TGCGCCAGCAGCCAAGGAGGGTCAGATACGCAGTATTTT.

CDR3 amino acids: CASSLGLREAFF. CDR3 DNA: TGTGCCAGCAGCTTGGGTCTTAGAGAAGCTTTCTTT. V is TRBV5-6 and J is TRBJ1-1; D unresolved. The CDR3 is made up of 12 amino acids. CDR1 and CDR2 from the germline V gene are SGHDT and YYEEEE. V gave up 0 bases and J gave up 8 bases, with 8 bases separating them. Together with reference TRBV5-6 and TRBJ1-1, the CDR3 gives the full variable domain: DAGVTQSPTHLIKTRGQQVTLRCSPKSGHDTVSWYQQALGQGPQFIFQYYEEEERQRGNFPDRFSGHQFPNYSSELNVNALLLGDSALYLCASSLGLREAFFGQGTRLTVV.

This clone has a handful of counts. The chain employs TRBV4-2 and TRBJ2-3, with TRBD2 matching 11 bases. CDR3 length: 15 residues. The germline V gene encodes CDR1 LGHNA and CDR2 YNFKEQ. J lost 5 bases, V lost 8 bases, and 9 bases had no gene match. As DNA, the CDR3 is TGTGCCAGCGGAGGGACTAGCGGCCCTCTAGATACGCAGTATTTT. Translated: CASGGTSGPLDTQYF.

The rearrangement joins TRBV19 to TRBJ2-5; D gene uncertain. The V gene lost 1 base and the J gene lost 9 bases, with 15 bases spanning the gap. The CDR3 runs to 14 residues. The germline gives CDR1 LNHDA, CDR2 SQIVND (reference sequence). This CDR3 reads CASSIGWGSPPQYF. The CDR3 region has the DNA TGTGCCAGTAGTATAGGATGGGGTAGCCCCCCCCAGTACTTC.

The rearrangement uses TRBV29-1 and TRBJ1-1; 8 bases map to TRBD1. CDR1 and CDR2 (germline): SQVTM, ANQGSEA. This CDR3 comprises 15 residues. V lost 4 bases to trimming and J lost 1 base; unmatched junction nucleotides: 8. CDR3 sequence reads: CSVGPRQGRNTEAFF. CDR3 nucleotide sequence: TGCAGCGTTGGGCCTAGACAGGGGAGGAACACTGAAGCTTTCTTT.

This clone was seen more than once but under ten times. The rearrangement uses TRBV4-2 and TRBJ1-1, with TRBD1 matching over 9 bases. Germline V lookup: CDR1 LGHNA, CDR2 YNFKEQ. The CDR3 is 14 residues long. Trimming cost V 3 bases and J 7 bases; bases outside gene matches: 6. In DNA, the CDR3 is TGTGCCAGCAGCCATCCGACAGGGGGGCTTGAAGCTTTCTTT. This sequence encodes CASSHPTGGLEAFF.

V is TRBV27 and J is TRBJ2-7; the D gene is possibly TRBD1 (7 bases). Germline V gives CDR1 MNHEY, CDR2 SMNVEV (reference sequence). Trimming left V 1 base short and J 5 bases short, with 15 bases between. CDR3 length: 15 residues. The CDR3 loop reads CASSLYGQGEDEQYF. The CDR3 region has the DNA TGTGCCAGCAGTTTATATGGGCAGGGGGAGGACGAGCAGTACTTC.

This chain links TRBV14 with TRBJ2-1; D ambiguous. Germline V CDR1 and CDR2: SGHDN, FVKESK. The CDR3 covers 17 residues. V lost 2 bases, J lost 3 bases, and 17 bases lay in between. As DNA, the CDR3 is TGTGCCAGCAGCCAACCCCGGGTGGGGTTAGGCTACAATGAGCAGTTCTTC. Translating it yields CASSQPRVGLGYNEQFF.

The chain couples TRBV2 to TRBJ1-5; no definite D call. The CDR3 is 17 residues long. Germline V lookup: CDR1 SNHLY, CDR2 FYNNEI. V was shortened by 4 bases and J by 0 bases, with 16 bases between the two germline ends. CDR3 in DNA: TGTGCCAGCAGTGCCCCCGGGCAGGCCTATAGCAATCAGCCCCAGCATTTT. This encodes CASSAPGQAYSNQPQHF.

V usage is TRBV6-5 and J usage is TRBJ1-2, with D possibly matching TRBD1 (5 bases). The V gene's germline CDR1 is MNHEY and CDR2 SVGAGI. Trimming removed 5 bases at V and 4 bases at J, with 14 bases between. The CDR3 has 14 residues. The CDR3 sequence: CASSQGRVTYGYTF. Here the CDR3 DNA reads TGTGCCAGCAGTCAGGGTAGGGTCACCTATGGCTACACCTTC.